Sequencing of this TCR beta chain was carried out in a study of post-analysis software for immune sequencing data. Points from the study as a whole: Compared against controls, patients with multiple sclerosis displayed significantly lower normalized Chao1 diversity. Patients carried a handful of TRBV segments more frequently than controls did, and TRBV5-6, TRBV5-1 and TRBV20-1 were among them. With F measure, samples from one preparation batch clustered together strongly.

Carried by the TCR beta cDNA libraries were unique molecular identifiers. Yield was roughly 0.5 million cDNA molecules from roughly 1 to 10 million T cells. Each CDR3 protein gets one entry after TCRdb re-called the PCR reads with MiXCR. The repertoire holds 450,000 or so distinct CDR3 sequences, with roughly 45% as singletons. Concerning this clonotype itself: Antigen unknown.

CDR3 length equals 14 residues. Germline-derived CDR1 and CDR2 are MNHEY and SVGEGT. Trimming stripped 5 bases from V and 7 bases from J, with 15 bases between. The sequenced sample was blood. The TCR was taken from a girl under 18 with multiple sclerosis. The genes are TRBV6-2 or TRBV6-3 and TRBJ1-5; TRBD1 is a possible D gene (5 bases). The CDR3 protein is CASSAGTRAQPQHF. The CDR3 DNA reads as TGTGCCAGCAGTGCCGGGACGAGAGCCCAGCCCCAGCATTTT.